This T cell receptor (beta chain) was profiled in a study of blood T cell repertoires in COVID-19. Turning to the study itself: Italy, Spain and the United States were the sources of the convalescent and acute COVID-19 samples.

Looked up from germline, CDR1 is SGHVS and CDR2 is FNYEAQ. Trimming took 5 bases from V and 4 from J, leaving 14 bases between them. The CDR3 loop spans 15 amino acids. Authors' analysis steps: Estimation of nucleated cell counts relied on the amplification of reference gene primers. Repertoires were generated with immunoSEQ multiplex PCR, while TCRdb's copy carries only in-frame clones and drops some. For V, J and clone size, that table is used; D and trimming come from the DNA. The table lists around 170,000 clones, approximately 79% of them singletons, with 2.5% to 3.5% in the top ten. The chain carries TRBV7-6 and TRBJ2-2, with a possible D match to TRBD2 (7 bases). This receptor was obtained from a woman at least 80 years old with acute or convalescent COVID-19. Sequencing was performed on peripheral blood. The DNA of the CDR3 is TGTGCCAGCAGCGTCCGGGGAGGGGGCACCGGGGAGCTGTTTTTT. Translation gives CASSVRGGGTGELFF.